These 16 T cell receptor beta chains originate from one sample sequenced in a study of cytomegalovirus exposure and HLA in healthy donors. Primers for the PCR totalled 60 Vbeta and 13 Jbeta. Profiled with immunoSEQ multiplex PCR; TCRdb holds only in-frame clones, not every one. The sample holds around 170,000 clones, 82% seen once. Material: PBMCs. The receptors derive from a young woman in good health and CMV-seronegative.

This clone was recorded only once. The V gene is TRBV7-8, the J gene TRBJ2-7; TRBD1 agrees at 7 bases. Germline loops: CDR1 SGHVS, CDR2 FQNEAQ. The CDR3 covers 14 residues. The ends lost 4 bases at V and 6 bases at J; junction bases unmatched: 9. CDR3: CASSSRDSLLEQYF. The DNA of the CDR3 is TGTGCCAGCAGCTCCCGGGACAGTCTTCTCGAGCAGTACTTC.

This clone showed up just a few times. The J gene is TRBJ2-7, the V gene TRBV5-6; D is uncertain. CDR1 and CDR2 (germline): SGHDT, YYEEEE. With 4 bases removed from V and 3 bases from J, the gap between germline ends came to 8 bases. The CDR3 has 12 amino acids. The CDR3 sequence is CASSNGDYEQYF. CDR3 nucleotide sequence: TGTGCCAGCAGCAACGGTGACTACGAGCAGTACTTC.

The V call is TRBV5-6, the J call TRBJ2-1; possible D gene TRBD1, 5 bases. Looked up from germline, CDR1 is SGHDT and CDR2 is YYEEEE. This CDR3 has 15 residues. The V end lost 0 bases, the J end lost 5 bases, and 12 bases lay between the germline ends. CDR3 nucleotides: TGTGCCAGCAGCTTGGCAGGGTCTGGGCACAATGAGCAGTTCTTC. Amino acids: CASSLAGSGHNEQFF.

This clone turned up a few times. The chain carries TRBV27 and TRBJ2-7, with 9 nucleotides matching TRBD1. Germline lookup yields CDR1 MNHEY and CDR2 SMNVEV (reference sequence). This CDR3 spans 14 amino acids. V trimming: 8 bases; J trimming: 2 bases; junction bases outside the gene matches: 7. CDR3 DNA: TGTGCCAGCCGGGACAGGGTTAACGCCTACGAGCAGTACTTC. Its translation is CASRDRVNAYEQYF.

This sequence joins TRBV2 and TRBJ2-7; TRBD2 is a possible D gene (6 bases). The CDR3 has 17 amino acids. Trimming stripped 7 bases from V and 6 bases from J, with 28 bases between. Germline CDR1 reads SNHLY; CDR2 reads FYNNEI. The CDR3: CASKGPGTLGKGVEQYF. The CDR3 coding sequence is TGTGCCAGCAAAGGGCCCGGGACTCTGGGGAAAGGGGTCGAGCAGTACTTC.

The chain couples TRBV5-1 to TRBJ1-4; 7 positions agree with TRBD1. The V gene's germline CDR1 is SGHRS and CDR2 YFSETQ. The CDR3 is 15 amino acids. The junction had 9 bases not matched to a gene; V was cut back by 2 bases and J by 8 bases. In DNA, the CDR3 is TGCGCCAGCAGCTTTGGACAGGCCGGAGGGGAAAAACTGTTTTTT. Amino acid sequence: CASSFGQAGGEKLFF.

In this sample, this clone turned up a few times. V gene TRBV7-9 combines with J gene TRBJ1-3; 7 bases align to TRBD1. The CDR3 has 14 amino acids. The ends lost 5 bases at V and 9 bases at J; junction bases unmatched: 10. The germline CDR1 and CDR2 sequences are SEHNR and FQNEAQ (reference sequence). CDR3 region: CASSVLTGAGTIYF. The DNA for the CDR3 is TGTGCCAGCAGCGTCCTAACAGGGGCGGGCACCATATATTTT.

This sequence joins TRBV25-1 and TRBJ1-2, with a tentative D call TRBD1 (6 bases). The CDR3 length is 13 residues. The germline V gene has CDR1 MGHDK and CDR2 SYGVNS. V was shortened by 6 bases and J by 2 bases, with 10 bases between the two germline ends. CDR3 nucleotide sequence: TGTGCCAGCAGACGAACAGGGAACTATGGCTACACCTTC. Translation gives CASRRTGNYGYTF.

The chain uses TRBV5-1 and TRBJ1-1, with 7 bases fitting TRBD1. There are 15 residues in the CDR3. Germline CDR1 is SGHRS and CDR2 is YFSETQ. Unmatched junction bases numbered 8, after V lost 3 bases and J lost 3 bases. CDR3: CASSWQGGRDTEAFF. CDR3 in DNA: TGCGCCAGCAGCTGGCAGGGGGGTCGAGACACTGAAGCTTTCTTT.

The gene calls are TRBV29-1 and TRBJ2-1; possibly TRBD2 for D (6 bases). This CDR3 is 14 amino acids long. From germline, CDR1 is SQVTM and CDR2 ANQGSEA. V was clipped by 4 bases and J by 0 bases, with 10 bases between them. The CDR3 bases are TGCAGCGTTGTAGCGGAGAGCTCCTACAATGAGCAGTTCTTC. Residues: CSVVAESSYNEQFF.

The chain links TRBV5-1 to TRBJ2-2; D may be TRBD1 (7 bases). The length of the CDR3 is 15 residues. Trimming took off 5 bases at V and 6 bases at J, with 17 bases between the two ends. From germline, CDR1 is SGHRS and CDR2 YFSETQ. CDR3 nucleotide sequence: TGCGCCAGCAGAGTTCAGGGGGGCTTGGCCGGGGAGCTGTTTTTT. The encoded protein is CASRVQGGLAGELFF.

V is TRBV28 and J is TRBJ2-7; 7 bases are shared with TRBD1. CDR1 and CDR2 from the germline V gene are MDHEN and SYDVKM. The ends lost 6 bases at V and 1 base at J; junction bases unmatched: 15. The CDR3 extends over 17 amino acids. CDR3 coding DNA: TGTGCCAGCAGCGCAGTCCCCCAAGGGGGCCCTTCCTACGAGCAGTACTTC. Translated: CASSAVPQGGPSYEQYF.

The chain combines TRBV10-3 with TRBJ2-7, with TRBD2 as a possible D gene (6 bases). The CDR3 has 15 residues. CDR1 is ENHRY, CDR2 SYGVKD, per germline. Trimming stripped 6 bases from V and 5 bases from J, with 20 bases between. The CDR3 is CAISSLERAGDEQYF. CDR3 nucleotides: TGTGCCATCAGCTCACTAGAGCGGGCTGGCGACGAGCAGTACTTC.

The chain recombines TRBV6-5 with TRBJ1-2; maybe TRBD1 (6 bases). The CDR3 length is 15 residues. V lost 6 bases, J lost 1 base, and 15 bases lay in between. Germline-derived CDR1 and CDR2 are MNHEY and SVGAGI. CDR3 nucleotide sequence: TGTGCCAGCAGAAAGTTGGACAGTGATAACTATGGCTACACCTTC. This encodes CASRKLDSDNYGYTF.

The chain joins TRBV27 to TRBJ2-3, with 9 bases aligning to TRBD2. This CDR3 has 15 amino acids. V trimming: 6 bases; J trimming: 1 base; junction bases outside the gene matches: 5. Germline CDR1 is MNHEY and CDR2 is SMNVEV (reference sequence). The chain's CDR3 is CASRQAGGRTDTQYF. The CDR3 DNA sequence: TGTGCCAGCAGGCAAGCGGGAGGTCGCACAGATACGCAGTATTTT.

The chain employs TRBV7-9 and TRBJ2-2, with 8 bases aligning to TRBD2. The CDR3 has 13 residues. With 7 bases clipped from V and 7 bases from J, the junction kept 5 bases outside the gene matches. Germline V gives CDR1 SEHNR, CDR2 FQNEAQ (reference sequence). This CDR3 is CASTPSGYGELFF. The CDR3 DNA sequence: TGTGCCAGCACCCCTAGCGGGTACGGGGAGCTGTTTTTT.